This T cell receptor beta chain was observed in a study of blood T cells in healthy people across ages (dated by TCRdb to 2015 to 2017). General notes on the study: In model experiments, roughly one uniquely barcoded TCR beta cDNA molecule per two T cells was captured by template switching. Age-related changes in TCR beta repertoire diversity were measured in the study by deep sequencing normalized with unique cDNA molecular identifiers. The donors were divided into four age groups: young (average roughly 15 years), middle-aged (approximately 42), aged (about 56) and long-lived (more than 75). To avoid experimental bias, donors of different ages were spread randomly across the sequencing lanes. The study analyzed two additional independent replicas of 1 million unique cDNA reads from the same blood draw for two donors, one aged 18 to 30 and one aged 80 or older.

Systemically healthy Caucasian individuals from Russia, some 38 in total and aged roughly 6 to 100 years, were included as donors. Each donor gave around 9 milliliters of peripheral blood, collected into EDTA-treated Vacutainer tubes. Ficoll-Paque density-gradient centrifugation was used to isolate PBMCs, with at least 7 million obtained per sample. Trizol reagent was used to extract total RNA from PBMCs, with at least 6 micrograms per sample. For every donor, flow cytometry on a PBMC aliquot measured the percentage of naive CD45RAhigh/CD27high T cells. Study-wide findings and limitations: The CMV infection status of donors was not known, potentially confounding age-related changes in expanded clonotypes. Because profiling used bulk unsorted PBMCs, naive and antigen-experienced compartments could not be compared conclusively. The percentage of naive T cells measured by flow cytometry correlated strongly with observed TCR beta diversity. Compared with the aged group, the long-lived group had more naive CD4+ T cells, fewer expanded clones and increased TCR diversity, suggesting age selection. As age increased, observed TCR beta diversity per million T cells dropped in a roughly linear way, and a significant reduction was already evident by age 40. Estimates of total diversity based on one million sequenced T cells were considered lower bounds and underestimates.

The method behind the library was 5' RACE. Sequencing took place on an Illumina HiSeq 2500. The second PCR ran for about 6 to 12 cycles and used a J-beta primer mix along with a sample-barcoded 5' primer. Each TCR beta cDNA molecule received a unique molecular identifier from a template-switch 5' adaptor carrying 12 random nucleotides. Each sample yielded at least 3 million CDR3-containing paired-end reads. First-strand cDNA synthesis was performed from all RNA using the Mint cDNA synthesis kit, with priming by a TRBC-specific oligonucleotide. After uracil-DNA glycosylase treatment, a first 18-cycle PCR used universal primers M1SS and BC2_uni_R on all cDNA. The source study handled its data this way. Normalization of each sample was performed by random selection of 1 million high-quality reads, each carrying a distinct molecular identifier. Instead of being binned into consensus sequences, reads with shared molecular identifiers were discarded. CDR3 identification, clonotype clustering and error correction used MiTCR with a Q25 quality threshold and the strictest error-elimination algorithm. A nonparametric unseen species model with Euler transformation was used to estimate lower-bound total TCR beta diversity. TCRdb trimmed public reads at Q25 via fastp, called clones via MiXCR and kept in-frame beta chains. Each entry is one CDR3 protein sequence, shown with its most common DNA and genes. The V and J calls, along with clone size, are taken from TCRdb and not from the paper's own processing. The sample profile shows approximately 360,000 distinct CDR3 sequences; about 55% of them were found once. The ten largest make up around 49% of the sample.

This clonotype was found many times. No antigen is known for it. No much larger clonotype is one base removed from it; base qualities were not supplied. The TCR comes from a man aged 55 to 70 in good health. Specimen: blood.

The CDR3 reads as follows: CSAEKTTGKNEQFF. The nucleotides read TGCAGTGCTGAGAAAACGACAGGGAAAAATGAGCAGTTCTTC. The rearranged chain carries TRBV20-1 and TRBJ2-1, with TRBD1 identical over 7 junction bases. Trimming leaves V shorter by 5 bases and J shorter by 7 bases, with the junction holding 11 bases beyond the gene matches. From cysteine to phenylalanine, the CDR3 is 14 amino acids long. Here the CDR3 DNA is all that survives: 42 bases in frame from base 1. Looking up the germline V gene (reference sequence) yields CDR1 DFQATT and CDR2 SNEGSKA.